The next 18 T cell receptor beta chains were all read from a single sample in a study of T cell repertoires in cytomegalovirus infection. For these TCRs, the target antigens are not known. MiXCR, applied by TCRdb to the reads, yields one record per CDR3 protein. The sample lists fewer than 650,000 distinct CDR3 sequences; 40% were seen once. Sequences were derived from cultured PBMCs, sampled from culture after CMV antigen stimulation. The receptor set was obtained from a human donor in good health (CMV status not recorded). Some clones in this sample may be carry-over from other donors' samples.

The V call is TRBV7-9, the J call TRBJ2-5; D possibly corresponds to TRBD1 (5 bases). Trimming shortened V by 8 bases and J by 4 bases, and 8 bases separated the two germline ends. The V gene's germline CDR1 is SEHNR and CDR2 FQNEAQ (reference sequence). The length of the CDR3 is 11 residues. CDR3 nucleotides: TGTGCCAGCCAGGGAATAGAGACCCAGTACTTC. As protein: CASQGIETQYF.

The gene calls are TRBV7-2 and TRBJ2-1; D not certain. Germline lookup yields CDR1 SGHTA and CDR2 FQGNSA. V gave up 10 bases and J gave up 0 bases, with 16 bases separating them. This CDR3 is built from 15 residues. This chain's CDR3 is CAIRLGVLSYNEQFF. In DNA form, the CDR3 reads TGTGCCATCCGCCTGGGCGTTCTCTCCTACAATGAGCAGTTCTTC.

This clonotype came up a few times. The genes are TRBV11-3 and TRBJ2-5, with D possibly called TRBD1 or TRBD2 (6 bases each). Trimming stripped 5 bases from V and 5 bases from J, with 21 bases between. Germline loops: CDR1 SGHNT, CDR2 YENEEA. The CDR3 extends over 16 amino acids. The CDR3 DNA is TGTGCCAGCAGCCCTGGGGGCGGGACCCGCCGGGAGACCCAGTACTTC. Encoded protein: CASSPGGGTRRETQYF.

The V and J genes are TRBV7-8 and TRBJ2-1; D is possibly TRBD1 or TRBD2 (5 bases each). Looked up from germline, CDR1 is SGHVS and CDR2 is FQNEAQ. This CDR3 contains 17 residues. V was cut by 0 bases and J by 6 bases, with 18 bases left in between. The CDR3 sequence is CASSLALIGSGPNEQFF. CDR3 bases: TGTGCCAGCAGCTTAGCTCTAATCGGGTCGGGGCCCAATGAGCAGTTCTTC.

J is TRBJ2-1 and V is TRBV19; D is uncertain. From germline, CDR1 is LNHDA and CDR2 SQIVND (reference sequence). CDR3 length: 11 residues. V lost 8 bases and J lost 6, with 8 bases in between. The CDR3 spells CASGWANEQFF. The CDR3 DNA reads TGTGCCAGTGGCTGGGCCAATGAGCAGTTCTTC.

This clonotype was seen many times. The chain links TRBV7-6 to TRBJ2-2; D not certain. The CDR3 runs 12 residues. V lost 6 bases, J lost 5 bases, and 7 bases lay in between. CDR1 SGHVS and CDR2 FNYEAQ come from the germline V gene. CDR3 protein: CASSSGTGELFF. CDR3 sequence (DNA): TGTGCCAGCAGTTCCGGGACCGGGGAGCTGTTTTTT. The variable domain in full, completed from reference TRBV7-6 and TRBJ2-2, reads GAGVSQSPRYKVTKRGQDVALRCDPISGHVSLYWYRQALGQGPEFLTYFNYEAQQDKSGLPNDRFSAERPEGSISTLTIQRTEQRDSAMYRCASSSGTGELFFGEGSRLTVL.

The CDR3 here is CSGSVDSNQPQHF. CDR3 DNA sequence: TGCAGTGGGTCAGTTGATAGCAATCAGCCCCAGCATTTT. This rearrangement joins TRBV20-1 to TRBJ1-5; D is uncertain. V was trimmed by 7 bases and J by 0 bases, leaving 10 bases between them. The CDR3 totals 13 residues. Looked up from germline, CDR1 is DFQATT and CDR2 is SNEGSKA (reference sequence).

V and J are TRBV12-3 or TRBV12-4 and TRBJ2-2, with D perhaps TRBD1 (5 bases). V was cut by 7 bases and J by 0 bases, with 9 bases left in between. This CDR3 has 14 amino acids. The CDR3 nucleotides read TGTGCCAGCACAGGGTTCGCGAACACCGGGGAGCTGTTTTTT. Its translation: CASTGFANTGELFF.

The gene calls are TRBV19 and TRBJ2-7, with D perhaps being TRBD1 or TRBD2 (5 bases each). V dropped 5 bases and J dropped 2 bases, with 13 bases sitting between them. The CDR3 length is 14 residues. Germline V gene sequence: CDR1 LNHDA, CDR2 SQIVND (reference sequence). CDR3 bases: TGTGCCAGTAGTCAGGGACGGTTCCCCTACGAGCAGTACGTC. Its protein product is CASSQGRFPYEQYV.

This clonotype was recorded once. The junction and the germline gene differ at one end; a read error may be behind it. The rearrangement joins TRBV2 to TRBJ1-4; D unclear. The germline V gene has CDR1 SNHLY and CDR2 FYNNEI. The CDR3 extends over 12 amino acids. The CDR3 protein is CASREGSRKLFF. CDR3 DNA sequence: TGTGCCAGCAGAGAAGGCTCGAGGAAACTGTTTTTT.

The chain uses TRBV28 and TRBJ2-7; possible D gene TRBD2, 6 bases. From germline, CDR1 is MDHEN and CDR2 SYDVKM. The CDR3 has 13 amino acids. The germline V and J ends were trimmed by 7 bases and 2 bases, with 12 bases remaining between them. This CDR3 is CASTVGGAYEQYF. CDR3 coding DNA: TGTGCCAGCACAGTCGGCGGGGCCTACGAGCAGTACTTC.

The V and J genes are TRBV7-6 and TRBJ2-1; 7 bases fit TRBD2. CDR1 SGHVS and CDR2 FNYEAQ come from the germline V gene. The CDR3 runs to 16 residues. J gave up 3 bases and V 5 bases, and 10 bases lay outside the gene matches. The CDR3 sequence: CASSLNGLADYNEQFF. As DNA, the CDR3 is TGTGCCAGCAGCCTAAACGGGCTAGCGGACTACAATGAGCAGTTCTTC.

This clonotype came up a few times. The V and J genes are TRBV3-1 and TRBJ2-1; possibly TRBD1 for D (6 bases). Germline CDR1 and CDR2: LGHDT and YNNKEL (reference sequence). This CDR3 region has 15 residues. Trimming shortened V by 5 bases and J by 3 bases, and 14 bases separated the two germline ends. CDR3 bases: TGTGCCAGCAGCACGATACTGACAGGCTACAATGAGCAGTTCTTC. It is translated as CASSTILTGYNEQFF.

The chain links TRBV19 to TRBJ2-4; no definite D call. Trimming stripped 1 base from V and 1 base from J, with 14 bases between. The CDR3 has 17 residues. Germline V gene lookup returns CDR1 LNHDA and CDR2 SQIVND (reference sequence). This chain's CDR3 is CASSIALALGAKNIQYF. The CDR3 DNA is TGTGCCAGTAGTATAGCTTTGGCCCTCGGGGCCAAAAACATTCAGTACTTC.

V and J are TRBV6-6 and TRBJ2-7; 7 nucleotides align to TRBD2. The CDR3 runs 15 residues. The V and J ends lost 5 bases and 3 bases, in that order; junction bases with no gene match: 10. Germline loops: CDR1 MNHNY, CDR2 SVGAGI (reference sequence). The CDR3 nucleotides read TGTGCCAGCAGTACACGGGACTATGGAGTCTACGAGCAGTACTTC. This translates into CASSTRDYGVYEQYF.

This clonotype was seen more than once but under ten times. The gene calls are TRBV7-2 and TRBJ1-2, with D possibly TRBD1 on 5 matching bases. The CDR3 is 13 amino acids. V lost 3 bases, J lost 4 bases, and 9 bases lay in between. Germline V gene lookup returns CDR1 SGHTA and CDR2 FQGNSA. In DNA form, the CDR3 reads TGTGCCAGCAGCTTTCGACAGTCCTATGGCTACACCTTC. Its protein is CASSFRQSYGYTF.

In this sample, this clonotype turned up once. This chain connects TRBV2 to TRBJ2-1; no definite D call. The CDR3 is 11 residues long. V lost 9 bases to trimming and J lost 15 bases, with 18 bases between them. The V gene's germline CDR1 is SNHLY and CDR2 FYNNEI. DNA of the CDR3: TGTGCCAGATCGGACCAAAGGTCGACGTTCTTC. It translates to CARSDQRSTFF. Filled out from reference TRBV2 and TRBJ2-1, the complete variable domain reads EPEVTQTPSHQVTQMGQEVILRCVPISNHLYFYWYRQILGQKVEFLVSFYNNEISEKSEIFDDQFSVERPDGSNFTLKIRSTKLEDSAMYFCARSDQRSTFFGPGTRLTVL.

The chain has TRBV6-1 and TRBJ1-1; TRBD1 is a possible D gene (5 bases). Germline CDR1 MNHNS, CDR2 SASEGT. This CDR3 contains 15 residues. Trimming took off 0 bases at V and 7 bases at J, with 15 bases between the two ends. CDR3 region: CASSEALRQWGEAFF. The CDR3 DNA follows: TGTGCCAGCAGTGAAGCGCTTAGACAGTGGGGTGAAGCTTTCTTT.